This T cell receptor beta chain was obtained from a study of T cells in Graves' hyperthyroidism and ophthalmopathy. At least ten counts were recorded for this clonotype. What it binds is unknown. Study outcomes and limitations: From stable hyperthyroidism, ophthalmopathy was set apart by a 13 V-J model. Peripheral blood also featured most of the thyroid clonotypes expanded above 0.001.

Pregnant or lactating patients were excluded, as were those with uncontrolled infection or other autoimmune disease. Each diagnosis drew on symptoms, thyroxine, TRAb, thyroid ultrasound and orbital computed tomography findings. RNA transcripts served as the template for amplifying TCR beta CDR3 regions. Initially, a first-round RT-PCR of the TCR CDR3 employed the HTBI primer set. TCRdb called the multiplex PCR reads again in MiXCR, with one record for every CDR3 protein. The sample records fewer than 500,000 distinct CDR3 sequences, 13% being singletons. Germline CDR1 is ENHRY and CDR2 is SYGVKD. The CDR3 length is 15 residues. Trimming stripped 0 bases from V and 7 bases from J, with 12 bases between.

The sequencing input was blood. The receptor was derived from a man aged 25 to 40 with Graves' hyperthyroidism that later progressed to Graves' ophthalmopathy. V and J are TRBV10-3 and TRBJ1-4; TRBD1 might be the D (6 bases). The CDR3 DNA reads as TGTGCCATCAGTGAGTCCCTGGCAGGGGCTGAAAAACTGTTTTTT. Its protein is CAISESLAGAEKLFF.